The 10 T cell receptor beta chains presented below share a single source sample, sequenced in a study of control samples from healthy donors and cancer patients (TCRdb year 2020). The library came from the immunoSEQ multiplex PCR assay. Entries here come from immuneACCESS through TCRdb and include only in-frame sequences with V and J called. Some clones fail to appear in such tables; in the studies checked, an unresolved V gene covers under half of the shortfall, and the cause of the remainder is unknown. This sample holds over 110,000 clones; roughly 92% were observed only once. About 11% of the sample comes from the top ten. Sequencing was carried out using blood. The receptors originated from a man aged 25 to 40 in good health.

As DNA, the CDR3 is TGTGCCAGCAGCCTACTAGCGGTCCATGAGCAGTTCTTC. Protein product: CASSLLAVHEQFF. The J gene is TRBJ2-1, the V gene TRBV7-9, with TRBD2 matching over 8 bases. This CDR3 region has 13 residues. Germline assignment: CDR1 SEHNR and CDR2 FQNEAQ (reference sequence). Losses at the gene ends were 5 bases for V and 8 bases for J; bases not matched to a gene: 5.

The rearrangement links TRBV5-6 to TRBJ1-4, with D possibly being TRBD1 (5 bases). The germline gives CDR1 SGHDT, CDR2 YYEEEE. The CDR3 consists of 15 residues. Trimming removed 2 bases from V and 7 bases from J, with 15 bases in between. As DNA, the CDR3 is TGTGCCAGCAGCTTTTCCGGGACCGCCTCTGAAAAACTGTTTTTT. Its protein product is CASSFSGTASEKLFF.

The chain recombines TRBV11-3 with TRBJ1-1, with D possibly being TRBD1 (6 bases). Between the trimmed V and J ends, which lost 4 bases and 0 bases, there was a span of 12 bases. Germline V gene data show CDR1 as SGHNT and CDR2 as YENEEA. This CDR3 has 15 residues. The CDR3 loop reads CASSYRQDVNTEAFF. The DNA of the CDR3 is TGTGCCAGCAGCTACCGACAGGATGTGAACACTGAAGCTTTCTTT.

The rearrangement joins TRBV9 to TRBJ2-1; no reliable D call. CDR3 length: 14 residues. Trimming removed 3 bases at V and 7 bases at J, with 14 bases between. The V gene's germline CDR1 is SGDLS and CDR2 YYNGEE. This CDR3 is CASSARGTTNEQFF. The CDR3 nucleotides read TGTGCCAGCAGCGCCAGAGGAACGACGAATGAGCAGTTCTTC.

The genes are TRBV7-2 and TRBJ2-5; D possibly corresponds to TRBD1 (6 bases). The germline V and J ends were trimmed by 4 bases and 4 bases, with 10 bases remaining between them. The CDR3 has 13 amino acids. Germline CDR1 reads SGHTA; CDR2 reads FQGNSA. The CDR3 sequence is CASSSVTGETQYF. In DNA, the CDR3 is TGTGCCAGCAGCTCCGTGACAGGAGAGACCCAGTACTTC.

The chain couples TRBV29-1 to TRBJ2-5, with D perhaps matching TRBD1 (6 bases). The CDR3 runs to 13 residues. CDR1 is SQVTM and CDR2 is ANQGSEA in the germline V gene. V lost 7 bases to trimming and J lost 4 bases, with 16 bases between them. The CDR3 bases are TGCAGCGCGCATCCAGGGGTAGCAGAGACCCAGTACTTC. Translated, it gives CSAHPGVAETQYF.

The chain uses TRBV28 and TRBJ2-7; 12 positions agree with TRBD2. The junction had 7 bases not matched to a gene; V was cut back by 3 bases and J by 4 bases. Germline CDR1 MDHEN, CDR2 SYDVKM. CDR3 length: 16 amino acids. DNA for the CDR3: TGTGCCAGCAGTTTTCCACTAGCGGGAGGTACGTACGAGCAGTACTTC. Its translation is CASSFPLAGGTYEQYF.

The chain joins TRBV28 to TRBJ1-2, with D unclear. Trimming took 6 bases from V and 5 from J, leaving 19 bases between them. There are 15 residues in the CDR3. CDR1 and CDR2 from the germline V gene are MDHEN and SYDVKM. The CDR3 spells CASREERELLYGYTF. In nucleotides, the CDR3 is TGTGCCAGCAGGGAGGAAAGGGAGCTCTTATATGGCTACACCTTC.

The chain has TRBV7-9 and TRBJ1-2; 10 nucleotides agree with TRBD1. CDR3 length: 14 residues. Per germline, CDR1 SEHNR and CDR2 FQNEAQ (reference sequence). V dropped 5 bases and J dropped 6; count of bases not matched to a gene: 6. Written as DNA, the CDR3 is TGTGCCAGCAGCCCCCCCGGGACAGGGGATGGCTACACCTTC. Its translation is CASSPPGTGDGYTF. The whole variable domain, filled in from reference TRBV7-9 and TRBJ1-2, reads DTGVSQNPRHKITKRGQNVTFRCDPISEHNRLYWYRQTLGQGPEFLTYFQNEAQLEKSRLLSDRFSAERPKGSFSTLEIQRTEQGDSAMYLCASSPPGTGDGYTFGSGTRLTVV.

J is TRBJ2-7 and V is TRBV6-5; TRBD1 aligns across 8 bases. With 6 bases clipped from V and 4 bases from J, the junction kept 2 bases outside the gene matches. The CDR3 sequence is 12 residues long. CDR1 is MNHEY, CDR2 SVGAGI, per germline. The DNA for the CDR3 is TGTGCCAGCAGAGGACAGGGTTACGAGCAGTACTTC. It is translated as CASRGQGYEQYF.